The present TCR beta chain was sequenced within a study of PD-1 blockade in classical Hodgkin lymphoma. Overall study results and limits: Compared with healthy donors, newly diagnosed patients reportedly showed lower baseline TCR diversity. There remain no defined causes for the repertoire differences, which possibly reflect disease activity or prior therapy.

Specified time point: newly diagnosed, previously untreated cHL patient sample. For this clone: Its target is not known.

Some clones are missing from TCRdb's copy, which holds only in-frame ones; the method was immunoSEQ multiplex PCR. This sample has roughly 34,000 clones, with 90% to 95% found just once. The specimen sequenced was peripheral blood mononuclear cells (PBMCs). The receptor was derived from a human donor with classical Hodgkin lymphoma.

CDR3 sequence: CASSFRWGDTEAFF. The CDR3 DNA reads TGTGCCAGCAGCTTCCGTTGGGGGGACACTGAAGCTTTCTTT. This chain connects TRBV7-2 to TRBJ1-1, with D possibly TRBD1 on 5 matching bases. V lost 3 bases and J 3 bases, leaving 11 bases between the germline ends. This CDR3 spans 14 amino acids. Germline values: CDR1 SGHTA, CDR2 FQGNSA.